Presented here are 24 T cell receptor beta chains from one specimen sequenced in a study of blood T cell repertoires in COVID-19. Clones were read by immunoSEQ multiplex PCR, and TCRdb kept only the in-frame ones, dropping some. The sample lists about 170,000 clones; about 85% were seen once. The sequenced material came from peripheral blood. These receptors were collected from a human donor with acute or convalescent COVID-19. The donor label of this sample is uncertain.

The V gene is TRBV7-2, the J gene TRBJ1-4; no firm D call. This CDR3 is built from 17 residues. The germline V gene encodes CDR1 SGHTA and CDR2 FQGNSA. V lost 1 base to trimming and J lost 5 bases, with 17 bases between them. The CDR3 sequence is CASSLDPGRSLNEKLFF. The CDR3 DNA follows: TGTGCCAGCAGCTTAGACCCCGGAAGGAGCCTAAATGAAAAACTGTTTTTT.

The chain joins TRBV6-2 or TRBV6-3 to TRBJ2-7; no reliable D call. Germline-derived CDR1 and CDR2 are MNHEY and SVGEGT. The V end lost 2 bases, the J end lost 2 bases, and 4 bases lay between the germline ends. This CDR3 is 12 amino acids long. The CDR3 nucleotides are TGTGCCAGCAGTTACCACACCTACGAGCAGTACTTC. Amino acid sequence: CASSYHTYEQYF.

This sequence joins TRBV6-2 or TRBV6-3 and TRBJ1-2; perhaps TRBD1 as D (5 bases). CDR1 and CDR2 from the germline V gene are MNHEY and SVGEGT. This CDR3 comprises 14 residues. The germline V and J ends were trimmed by 3 bases and 6 bases, with 14 bases remaining between them. This chain's CDR3 is CASSYAGQKDGYTF. As DNA, the CDR3 is TGTGCCAGCAGTTATGCTGGACAAAAAGATGGCTACACCTTC.

The genes are TRBV18 and TRBJ2-4; the match to TRBD2 covers 12 bases. The germline gives CDR1 KGHSH, CDR2 LQKENI. The trim removed 5 bases at V and 0 bases at J, leaving 8 bases unmatched. This CDR3 spans 18 amino acids. The CDR3 here is CASSARTSGELAKNIQYF. For the CDR3, the DNA is TGTGCCAGCTCAGCTAGGACTAGCGGGGAATTAGCCAAAAACATTCAGTACTTC.

This clone has a single count. The gene calls are TRBV30 and TRBJ1-5; weak D call: TRBD1 (6 bases). This CDR3 contains 16 residues. Germline CDR1 reads GTSNPN; CDR2 reads SVGIG (reference sequence). V lost 1 base and J lost 1, with 14 bases in between. CDR3 protein: CAWSAPGQLSNQPQHF. The CDR3 DNA sequence: TGTGCCTGGAGTGCCCCGGGACAACTAAGCAATCAGCCCCAGCATTTT.

This chain connects TRBV24-1 to TRBJ2-1; maybe TRBD2 (5 bases). Germline assignment: CDR1 KGHDR and CDR2 SFDVKD. The CDR3 contains 13 residues. V lost 1 base and J lost 8, with 8 bases in between. As DNA, the CDR3 is TGTGCCACCAGTGATTTAGGGAGAGATGAGCAGTTCTTC. It translates to CATSDLGRDEQFF.

The chain couples TRBV18 to TRBJ2-2, with D uncertain. Looked up from germline, CDR1 is KGHSH and CDR2 is LQKENI. The CDR3 contains 14 residues. The V gene lost 3 bases and the J gene lost 6 bases, with 11 bases spanning the gap. In nucleotides, the CDR3 is TGTGCCAGCTCACCCCAGGCCGGATCCGGGGAGCTGTTTTTT. Translation gives CASSPQAGSGELFF.

This rearrangement joins TRBV6-5 to TRBJ2-1, with D tentatively TRBD1 (5 bases). Germline CDR1 reads MNHEY; CDR2 reads SVGAGI. V lost 0 bases to trimming and J lost 9 bases, with 12 bases between them. This CDR3 is 14 amino acids long. CDR3 protein: CASSYSPGRREQFF. DNA for the CDR3: TGTGCCAGCAGTTACTCGCCAGGGCGTCGTGAGCAGTTCTTC.

The chain couples TRBV7-3 to TRBJ2-5; TRBD1 might be the D (6 bases). The CDR3 contains 21 residues. V was trimmed by 5 bases and J by 2 bases, leaving 33 bases between them. Germline V gene sequence: CDR1 SGHTA, CDR2 FQGTGA. The CDR3 protein is CASSTIRRSSTGPATQETQYF. The CDR3 DNA is TGTGCCAGCAGCACAATACGTCGATCCTCGACAGGCCCAGCCACTCAAGAGACCCAGTACTTC.

The chain recombines TRBV2 with TRBJ1-1; a weak D match, TRBD1 (5 bases). The V and J ends lost 7 bases and 7 bases respectively, with 13 bases between them. The CDR3 spans 12 residues. Germline V gene lookup returns CDR1 SNHLY and CDR2 FYNNEI. CDR3 loop: CASTQVGVEAFF. The CDR3 DNA follows: TGTGCCAGCACTCAAGTAGGGGTTGAAGCTTTCTTT.

The chain couples TRBV30 to TRBJ1-6; no clear D gene. Trimming removed 0 bases at V and 6 bases at J, with 6 bases between. Germline assignment: CDR1 GTSNPN and CDR2 SVGIG (reference sequence). The CDR3 is 13 amino acids. The CDR3 DNA sequence: TGTGCCTGGAGTGTACAGACTAATTCACCCCTCCACTTT. Protein: CAWSVQTNSPLHF. The variable domain in full, completed from reference TRBV30 and TRBJ1-6, reads SQTIHQWPATLVQPVGSPLSLECTVEGTSNPNLYWYRQAAGRGLQLLFYSVGIGQISSEVPQNLSASRPQDRQFILSSKKLLLSDSGFYLCAWSVQTNSPLHFGNGTRLTVT.

V is TRBV7-9 and J is TRBJ1-5, with 9 nucleotides matching TRBD1. CDR1 SEHNR and CDR2 FQNEAQ come from the germline V gene (reference sequence). V trimming: 5 bases; J trimming: 1 base; junction bases outside the gene matches: 3. CDR3 length equals 15 residues. DNA for the CDR3: TGTGCCAGCAGCCTGGACAGGGGAAGCAATCAGCCCCAGCATTTT. Protein: CASSLDRGSNQPQHF.

This chain connects TRBV9 to TRBJ2-1, with TRBD2 identical over 9 bases. Germline values: CDR1 SGDLS, CDR2 YYNGEE. Trimming cost V 0 bases and J 9 bases; bases outside gene matches: 7. There are 15 residues in the CDR3. The CDR3 nucleotides read TGTGCCAGCAGCGTAGGTAGCGGGGGAATCGGTGAGCAGTTCTTC. This sequence encodes CASSVGSGGIGEQFF.

J is TRBJ1-1 and V is TRBV7-8; possible D gene TRBD1, 5 bases. The CDR3 contains 16 residues. The V end was cut by 2 bases, the J end by 4 bases, with 17 bases between. The germline CDR1 and CDR2 sequences are SGHVS and FQNEAQ. The CDR3 DNA reads TGTGCCAGCAGCTTAAGGTCAGGGTTGGGCGCCACTGAAGCTTTCTTT. It codes for CASSLRSGLGATEAFF. Filled out from reference TRBV7-8 and TRBJ1-1, the complete variable domain reads GAGVSQSPRYKVAKRGQDVALRCDPISGHVSLFWYQQALGQGPEFLTYFQNEAQLDKSGLPSDRFFAERPEGSVSTLKIQRTQQEDSAVYLCASSLRSGLGATEAFFGQGTRLTVV.

The V call is TRBV2, the J call TRBJ2-3; 8 bases line up with TRBD1. V lost 8 bases to trimming and J lost 5 bases; unmatched junction nucleotides: 9. CDR3 length: 14 amino acids. The V gene's germline CDR1 is SNHLY and CDR2 FYNNEI. DNA of the CDR3: TGTGCCAGCCTATACCCACAGGGGGTAGATACGCAGTATTTT. The encoded protein is CASLYPQGVDTQYF. Looking up the rest from reference TRBV2 and TRBJ2-3 gives the full variable domain: EPEVTQTPSHQVTQMGQEVILRCVPISNHLYFYWYRQILGQKVEFLVSFYNNEISEKSEIFDDQFSVERPDGSNFTLKIRSTKLEDSAMYFCASLYPQGVDTQYFGPGTRLTVL.

This clone was observed once. The genes are TRBV28 and TRBJ1-1; TRBD1 matches 10 bases. The CDR3 length is 15 residues. Germline CDR1 MDHEN, CDR2 SYDVKM. With 5 bases clipped from V and 1 base from J, the junction kept 4 bases outside the gene matches. The CDR3, as DNA: TGTGCCAGCAGTCCCAGACAGGGGGCGAACACTGAAGCTTTCTTT. This translates into CASSPRQGANTEAFF.

The J gene is TRBJ2-5, the V gene TRBV18; 12 bases are shared with TRBD2. CDR1 and CDR2 from the germline V gene are KGHSH and LQKENI. The CDR3 totals 14 residues. V was pared by 5 bases and J by 3 bases, with 1 base of the junction left unmatched. The CDR3 DNA is TGTGCCAGCTCAGGACTAGCGGGAAAAGAGACCCAGTACTTC. It codes for CASSGLAGKETQYF.

The V and J genes are TRBV10-3 and TRBJ1-5; no clear D. Trimming cost V 6 bases and J 3 bases, with 9 bases left between them. This CDR3 is built from 13 residues. Germline V lookup: CDR1 ENHRY, CDR2 SYGVKD. The CDR3 nucleotides are TGTGCCATCAGCCCGGAGGTCAATCAGCCCCAGCATTTT. Its translation: CAISPEVNQPQHF.

J is TRBJ1-4 and V is TRBV21-1. TRBV21-1 represents a pseudogene. There are 17 residues in the CDR3. CDR3 sequence reads: CASSTGAGAWTNEKLFF. The DNA of the CDR3 is TGTGCCAGCAGCACTGGGGCGGGGGCATGGACTAATGAAAAACTGTTTTTT.

The chain is built from TRBV18 and TRBJ2-1, with 9 bases fitting TRBD2. The J segment lost 10 bases and the V segment lost 6 bases, leaving 13 bases of the junction unmatched. CDR1 KGHSH and CDR2 LQKENI come from the germline V gene. The CDR3 contains 15 residues. The CDR3 DNA reads as TGTGCCAGCTCCCTCGCCCAGCGGGGGGCCACCGAGCAGTTCTTC. The encoded protein is CASSLAQRGATEQFF.

J is TRBJ1-6 and V is TRBV2, with D unclear. V lost 7 bases and J lost 0, with 7 bases in between. CDR3 length: 14 residues. CDR1 and CDR2 (germline): SNHLY, FYNNEI. CDR3 loop: CASKQSSYNSPLHF. CDR3 in DNA: TGTGCCAGCAAACAAAGCTCCTATAATTCACCCCTCCACTTT.

This chain connects TRBV18 to TRBJ2-7, with 8 bases aligning to TRBD2. The CDR3 totals 12 residues. CDR1 and CDR2 (germline): KGHSH, LQKENI. The V gene end was trimmed by 8 bases and the J gene end by 7 bases; junction bases not matched to a gene: 7. CDR3 nucleotide sequence: TGTGCCAGCCACGGGGGGGCTCTAGAGCAGTACTTC. As protein: CASHGGALEQYF.

The V and J genes are TRBV20-1 and TRBJ1-1; D is ambiguous. This CDR3 region has 11 residues. Trimming shortened V by 7 bases and J by 2 bases, and 8 bases separated the two germline ends. Germline V gives CDR1 DFQATT, CDR2 SNEGSKA (reference sequence). The CDR3 here is CSVAGNTEAFF. The CDR3 nucleotides read TGCAGTGTAGCCGGAAACACTGAAGCTTTCTTT.

The chain joins TRBV30 to TRBJ1-1; D possibly corresponds to TRBD1 (5 bases). This CDR3 contains 13 residues. Per germline, CDR1 GTSNPN and CDR2 SVGIG (reference sequence). Trimming cost V 4 bases and J 1 base, with 10 bases left between them. CDR3 sequence: CAWTGMKNTEAFF. In DNA form, the CDR3 reads TGTGCCTGGACAGGGATGAAGAACACTGAAGCTTTCTTT.